This TCR beta chain was sequenced for a study of blood T cell repertoires in COVID-19. Produced via immunoSEQ multiplex PCR; TCRdb's table is partial and in-frame only. The sample carries some 170,000 clones, more than 70% recorded once. In assigning cohorts, the study relied on participant-reported clinical history. Before being deemed recovered, Cohort 3 donors had two negative PCRs, clearance, or symptom resolution. V lost 5 bases, J lost 5 bases, and 8 bases stayed unmatched. The germline gives CDR1 LNHDA, CDR2 SQIVND (reference sequence). CDR3 size: 14 residues. The rearrangement joins TRBV19 to TRBJ1-1; TRBD1 matches 7 bases. The TCR sequence derives from a man in his forties or fifties who had recovered from COVID-19. Material for sequencing was PBMCs or T cells enriched from blood (not recorded which). In nucleotides, the CDR3 is TGTGCCAGTAGTGTGGGACAGAAGGGGACTGAAGCTTTCTTT. Its protein is CASSVGQKGTEAFF. The entire variable domain, with the rest obtained from reference TRBV19 and TRBJ1-1, is as follows: DGGITQSPKYLFRKEGQNVTLSCEQNLNHDAMYWYRQDPGQGLRLIYYSQIVNDFQKGDIAEGYSVSREKKESFPLTVTSAQKNPTAFYLCASSVGQKGTEAFFGQGTRLTVV.